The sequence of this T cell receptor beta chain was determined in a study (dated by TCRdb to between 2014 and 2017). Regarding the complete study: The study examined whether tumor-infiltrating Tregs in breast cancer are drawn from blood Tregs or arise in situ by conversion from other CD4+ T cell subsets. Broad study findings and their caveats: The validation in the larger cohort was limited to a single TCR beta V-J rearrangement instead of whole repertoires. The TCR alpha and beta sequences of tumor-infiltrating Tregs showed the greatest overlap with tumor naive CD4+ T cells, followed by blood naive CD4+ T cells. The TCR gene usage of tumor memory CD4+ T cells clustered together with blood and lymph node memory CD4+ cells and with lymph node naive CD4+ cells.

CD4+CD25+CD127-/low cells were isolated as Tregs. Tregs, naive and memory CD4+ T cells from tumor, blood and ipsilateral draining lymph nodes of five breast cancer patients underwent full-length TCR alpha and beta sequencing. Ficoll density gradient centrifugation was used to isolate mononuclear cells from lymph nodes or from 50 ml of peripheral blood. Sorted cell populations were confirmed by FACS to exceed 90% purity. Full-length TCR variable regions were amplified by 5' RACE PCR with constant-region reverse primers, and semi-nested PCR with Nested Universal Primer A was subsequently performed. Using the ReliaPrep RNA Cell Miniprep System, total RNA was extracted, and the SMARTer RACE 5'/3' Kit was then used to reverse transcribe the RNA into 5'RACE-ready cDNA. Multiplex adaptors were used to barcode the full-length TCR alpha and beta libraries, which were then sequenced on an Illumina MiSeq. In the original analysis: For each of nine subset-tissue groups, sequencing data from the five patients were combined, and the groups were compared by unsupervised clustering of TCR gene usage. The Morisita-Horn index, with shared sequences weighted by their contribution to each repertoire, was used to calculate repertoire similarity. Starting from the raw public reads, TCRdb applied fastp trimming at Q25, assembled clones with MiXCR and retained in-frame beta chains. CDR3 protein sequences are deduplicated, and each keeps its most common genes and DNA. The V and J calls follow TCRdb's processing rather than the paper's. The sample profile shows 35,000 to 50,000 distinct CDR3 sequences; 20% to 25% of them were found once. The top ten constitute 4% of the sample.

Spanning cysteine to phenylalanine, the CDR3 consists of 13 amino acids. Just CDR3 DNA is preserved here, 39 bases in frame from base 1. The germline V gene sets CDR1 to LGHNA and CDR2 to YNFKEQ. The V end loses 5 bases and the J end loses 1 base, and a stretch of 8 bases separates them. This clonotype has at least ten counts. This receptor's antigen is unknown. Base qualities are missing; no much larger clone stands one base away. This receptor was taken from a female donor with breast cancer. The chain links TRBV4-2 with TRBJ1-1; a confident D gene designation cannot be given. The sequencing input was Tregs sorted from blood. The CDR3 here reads CASSNTENTEAFF. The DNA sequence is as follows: TGTGCCAGCAGCAACACCGAGAACACTGAAGCTTTCTTT.